The present T cell receptor (beta chain) was sequenced within a study of shared clonotypes between healthy human individuals. CDR3 length equals 14 residues. Germline assignment: CDR1 MNHEY and CDR2 SMNVEV (reference sequence). V shed 3 bases and J shed 0 bases, with 9 bases lying between them. This clone was observed a single time. The target antigen is unknown. Naive-designated CD8 cells lacked CD45RO, were positively enriched for CCR7, and omitted terminally differentiated effector memory CD45RA+ cells. The donors, healthy adults who were HIV-negative, had experienced no recent acute infections or vaccinations. Findings of the study overall: Clonotypes that were shared across four donors made up 4.5% to 5% of naive CD4 clonotypes.

The deep-level immunoSEQ assay was used. Sequencing was performed with immunoSEQ multiplex PCR; in TCRdb, only in-frame clones are kept and a portion is missing. Among about 2 million clones, about 95% were seen once, and the ten largest hold more than 0.95%. This sequence was found in a man aged 18 to 35 in good health. The specimen was naive CD8+ T cells sorted from blood. V usage is TRBV27 and J usage is TRBJ2-7; possible D gene TRBD1, 5 bases. CDR3 DNA sequence: TGTGCCAGCAGTTTCCAGGGCCGCTCCTACGAGCAGTACTTC. This codes for CASSFQGRSYEQYF.